This record looks at one T cell receptor (beta chain) sequence and its context. Clones were sequenced by immunoSEQ multiplex PCR, and TCRdb holds only the in-frame ones, with some missing. This repertoire shows about 120,000 clones, 85% to 90% found once; its top ten account for roughly 6.7%. These data originate in a study of blood T cell repertoires in COVID-19. The germline V and J ends were trimmed by 1 base and 4 bases, with 9 bases remaining between them. CDR1 and CDR2 from the germline V gene are SGHKS and YYEKEE (reference sequence). This CDR3 region has 14 residues. This TCR came from a man older than 75 with active or convalescent COVID-19. This chain uses TRBV5-5 with TRBJ1-5, with TRBD1 as a possible D gene (6 bases). Source material: peripheral blood. The CDR3, as DNA: TGTGCCAGCAGCTTGAGGACAGTAAATCAGCCCCAGCATTTT. It codes for CASSLRTVNQPQHF.